The rows below give T cell receptor beta chains drawn from one sample of a study of persistence of HIV-infected CD4 T cells. No antigen has been assigned to these receptors. The method was immunoSEQ multiplex PCR; TCRdb's version includes in-frame clones alone and lacks a portion of them. The table includes roughly 8,500 clones, 82% detected once. The sequencing used CD4+ T cells sorted from PBMCs after roughly 18-hour stimulation, collected from a patient who received antiretroviral therapy. The receptors come from an adult woman with HIV who was CMV-seropositive. The CDR3 runs from the conserved cysteine through the conserved F or W. Fields, in order: J gene, clone size, V gene, CDR3 length, D gene, CDR3 DNA, CDR3 protein. D genes are given only for firm matches. Some rows mark clone size as missing; the rest say once, few, many or name a class of expanded clone.

j_call: TRBJ1-1
clone_size: once
v_call: TRBV20-1
cdr3_length: 14
d_call: TRBD1
cdr3_nt: TGCAGTGCTAGTTGGGGACAGGGCGGCACTGAAGCTTTCTTT
cdr3_aa: CSASWGQGGTEAFF

j_call: TRBJ2-1
clone_size: -
v_call: TRBV19
cdr3_length: 11
d_call: -
cdr3_nt: TGTGCCAGTACTGCAAACAATGAGCAGTTCTTC
cdr3_aa: CASTANNEQFF

j_call: TRBJ2-1
clone_size: -
v_call: TRBV28
cdr3_length: 15
d_call: -
cdr3_nt: TGTGCCAGCGAGGATAGGACAGACTACTACAATGAGCAGTTCTTC
cdr3_aa: CASEDRTDYYNEQFF

j_call: TRBJ1-3
clone_size: -
v_call: TRBV5-1
cdr3_length: 15
d_call: -
cdr3_nt: TGCGCCAGCAGCTATAGACAGAACTCTGGAAACACCATATATTTT
cdr3_aa: CASSYRQNSGNTIYF

j_call: TRBJ1-4
clone_size: -
v_call: TRBV9
cdr3_length: 14
d_call: -
cdr3_nt: TGTGCCAGCAGCCCCCGCTTCGCGAATGAAAAACTGTTTTTT
cdr3_aa: CASSPRFANEKLFF

j_call: TRBJ2-3
clone_size: few
v_call: TRBV29-1
cdr3_length: 15
d_call: TRBD2
cdr3_nt: TGCAGCGTTGAGACTAGCGGGAGTCGGGGAAATACGCAGTATTTT
cdr3_aa: CSVETSGSRGNTQYF

j_call: TRBJ1-5
clone_size: -
v_call: TRBV30
cdr3_length: 13
d_call: -
cdr3_nt: TGTGCCTGGAGTGCGGAGCTAAATCAGCCCCAGCATTTT
cdr3_aa: CAWSAELNQPQHF

j_call: TRBJ2-7
clone_size: -
v_call: TRBV7-2
cdr3_length: 13
d_call: -
cdr3_nt: TGTGCCAGCAGCTTTTTCTCGGGGTCCGAGCAGTACTTC
cdr3_aa: CASSFFSGSEQYF

j_call: TRBJ2-2
clone_size: once
v_call: TRBV4-3
cdr3_length: 16
d_call: TRBD1
cdr3_nt: TGCGCCAGCAGCCCAGGGGGACAGGGAAGAGCCGGGGAGCTGTTTTTT
cdr3_aa: CASSPGGQGRAGELFF

j_call: TRBJ2-2
clone_size: once
v_call: TRBV7-9
cdr3_length: 13
d_call: TRBD1
cdr3_nt: TGTGCCAGCAGCGCACAGGGGTCCGGGGAGCTGTTTTTT
cdr3_aa: CASSAQGSGELFF

j_call: TRBJ2-7
clone_size: -
v_call: TRBV7-2
cdr3_length: 15
d_call: TRBD2
cdr3_nt: TGTGCCAGCAGCTTATACGCTAGCGGTCCTACGAGGCAGTACTTC
cdr3_aa: CASSLYASGPTRQYF

j_call: TRBJ1-1
clone_size: -
v_call: TRBV7-9
cdr3_length: 15
d_call: -
cdr3_nt: TGTGCCAGCAGCTTCATTACGGGTCCGAACACTGAAGCTTTCTTT
cdr3_aa: CASSFITGPNTEAFF

j_call: TRBJ2-3
clone_size: -
v_call: TRBV9
cdr3_length: 15
d_call: -
cdr3_nt: TGTGCCAGCAGCGTAATGGGGGGCCGCACAGATACGCAGTATTTT
cdr3_aa: CASSVMGGRTDTQYF

j_call: TRBJ1-3
clone_size: -
v_call: TRBV5-3
cdr3_length: 15
d_call: TRBD1
cdr3_nt: TGTGCCAGGACCCTCACAGGGGAAGCAGGAAACACCATATATTTT
cdr3_aa: CARTLTGEAGNTIYF

j_call: TRBJ2-3
clone_size: -
v_call: TRBV5-4
cdr3_length: 16
d_call: -
cdr3_nt: TGTGCCAGCAGCGACCGGGCCCCGGCAGTTTCAGATACGCAGTATTTT
cdr3_aa: CASSDRAPAVSDTQYF

j_call: TRBJ1-2
clone_size: -
v_call: TRBV11-3
cdr3_length: 14
d_call: -
cdr3_nt: TGTGCCAGCAGCTTAAGTTCAGTAGGTGGAGGCTACACCTTC
cdr3_aa: CASSLSSVGGGYTF

j_call: TRBJ2-1
clone_size: -
v_call: TRBV2
cdr3_length: 14
d_call: -
cdr3_nt: TGTGCCAGCTCTATGGGGAGCTCCTACAATGAGCAGTTCTTC
cdr3_aa: CASSMGSSYNEQFF

j_call: TRBJ2-6
clone_size: -
v_call: TRBV6-5
cdr3_length: 15
d_call: -
cdr3_nt: TGTGCCAGCATGGGTCAGGGGCTAGGGGCCAACGTCCTGACTTTC
cdr3_aa: CASMGQGLGANVLTF

j_call: TRBJ2-6
clone_size: few
v_call: TRBV4-3
cdr3_length: 15
d_call: -
cdr3_nt: TGCGCCAGCAGCCATACGGGGTCTGGGGCCAACGTCCTGACTTTC
cdr3_aa: CASSHTGSGANVLTF

j_call: TRBJ2-2
clone_size: -
v_call: TRBV7-3
cdr3_length: 15
d_call: TRBD2
cdr3_nt: TGTGCCAGCAGCTACGGGGGGACTAGCCCCGGGGAGCTGTTTTTT
cdr3_aa: CASSYGGTSPGELFF

j_call: TRBJ2-1
clone_size: -
v_call: TRBV7-3
cdr3_length: 16
d_call: -
cdr3_nt: TGTGCCAGCAGCTCGGGGACACCGAGCTCCTACAATGAGCAGTTCTTC
cdr3_aa: CASSSGTPSSYNEQFF

j_call: TRBJ1-1
clone_size: -
v_call: TRBV5-4
cdr3_length: 13
d_call: -
cdr3_nt: TGTGCCAGCAGCCCGGATAGGGGAAGGGGAGCTTTCTTT
cdr3_aa: CASSPDRGRGAFF

j_call: TRBJ2-1
clone_size: -
v_call: TRBV18
cdr3_length: 12
d_call: -
cdr3_nt: TGTGCCAGCCGGGGTTCTGGCAATGAGCAGTTCTTC
cdr3_aa: CASRGSGNEQFF

j_call: TRBJ1-2
clone_size: -
v_call: TRBV6-2/TRBV6-3
cdr3_length: 15
d_call: -
cdr3_nt: TGTGCCAGCAGTCCCCCCCGGTCTGGGGTTTTGGGCTACACCTTC
cdr3_aa: CASSPPRSGVLGYTF

j_call: TRBJ1-5
clone_size: -
v_call: TRBV4-1
cdr3_length: 15
d_call: -
cdr3_nt: TGCGCCAGCAGCCAAGATGTCTTGGGCAATCAGCCCCAGCATTTT
cdr3_aa: CASSQDVLGNQPQHF

j_call: TRBJ1-3
clone_size: -
v_call: TRBV6-5
cdr3_length: 15
d_call: -
cdr3_nt: TGTGCCAGCAGGCGTACAGGGCGCACTGGAAACACCATATATTTT
cdr3_aa: CASRRTGRTGNTIYF

j_call: TRBJ2-3
clone_size: -
v_call: TRBV5-5
cdr3_length: 15
d_call: TRBD2
cdr3_nt: TGTGCCAGCAGCTTTCGGGGGGGTGGCACAGATACGCAGTATTTT
cdr3_aa: CASSFRGGGTDTQYF